These T cell receptor beta chains were read from a single sample in a study of cytotoxic CD8 clonotypes in ibrutinib-treated CLL. The protocol was immunoSEQ multiplex PCR, while the TCRdb copy is restricted to in-frame clones and leaves out a portion. The sample comprises 330,000 or so clones, over 55% of which are singletons, and about 6.7% rests with the top ten. The sequencing here drew on PBMCs, taken after 36 months of ibrutinib treatment. These receptors were obtained from a human donor with chronic lymphocytic leukemia. CDR3s include the opening cysteine and the closing phenylalanine or tryptophan. The order of the fields is V gene, D gene, clone size, J gene, CDR3 protein, CDR3 DNA. D genes are given only for firm matches. Not all rows give a size; the values are once, few, many and, for expanded clones, a class.

TRBV11-3	TRBD1	.	TRBJ2-7	CASSPGQGLSEQYF	TGTGCCAGCAGCCCCGGACAGGGCTTATCCGAGCAGTACTTC
TRBV9	TRBD1	.	TRBJ2-7	CASSVGTGVGEQYF	TGTGCCAGCAGCGTTGGGACAGGGGTGGGCGAGCAGTACTTC
TRBV6-6	TRBD1	.	TRBJ1-2	CASSSRQGANYGYTF	TGTGCCAGCAGTTCCAGACAGGGCGCTAACTATGGCTACACCTTC
TRBV29-1	.	.	TRBJ1-2	CSVDSVNYGYTF	TGCAGCGTTGACTCTGTTAACTATGGCTACACCTTC
TRBV6-1	.	.	TRBJ2-6	CASSERGFSGANVLTF	TGTGCCAGCAGTGAAAGGGGGTTCTCTGGGGCCAACGTCCTGACTTTC
TRBV19	.	.	TRBJ1-1	CASRPEGRGVMNTEAFF	TGTGCCAGTAGGCCCGAGGGGCGGGGGGTTATGAACACTGAAGCTTTCTTT
TRBV27	TRBD2	.	TRBJ2-2	CASSLSPSGRTTGELFF	TGTGCCAGCAGTTTATCTCCGAGCGGGAGAACTACCGGGGAGCTGTTTTTT
TRBV7-6	.	.	TRBJ2-1	CASSLAPGRPPDEQFF	TGTGCCAGCAGCTTAGCTCCGGGACGTCCCCCCGATGAGCAGTTCTTC
TRBV7-2	TRBD1	.	TRBJ2-1	CASSPIWDRGPGNEQFF	TGTGCCAGCAGCCCTATCTGGGACAGGGGGCCAGGCAATGAGCAGTTCTTC
TRBV7-2	.	.	TRBJ2-3	CASSSLDYTDTQYF	TGTGCCAGCAGCTCCCTGGACTACACAGATACGCAGTATTTT
TRBV5-1	TRBD2	.	TRBJ2-2	CASSFKTSGNTGELFF	TGCGCCAGCAGCTTCAAGACTAGCGGGAACACCGGGGAGCTGTTTTTT
TRBV5-1	TRBD1	few	TRBJ2-5	CASSLTGGSETQYF	TGCGCCAGCAGCTTGACAGGGGGCTCAGAGACCCAGTACTTC
TRBV14	.	once	TRBJ1-5	CASSQDFNQPQHF	TGTGCCAGCAGCCAAGATTTTAATCAGCCCCAGCATTTT
TRBV10-3	TRBD2	.	TRBJ2-7	CAISGTSVSDEQYF	TGTGCCATCAGCGGGACTAGCGTTTCCGACGAGCAGTACTTC
TRBV29-1	.	few	TRBJ1-4	CSVYRRNPGGNEKLFF	TGCAGCGTTTACAGACGCAACCCCGGAGGGAATGAAAAACTGTTTTTT
TRBV11-3	TRBD1	few	TRBJ2-1	CASSLGQGPNNEQFF	TGTGCCAGCAGCTTAGGACAGGGCCCCAATAATGAGCAGTTCTTC
TRBV4-1	TRBD2	.	TRBJ2-3	CASSQQELAGQSYTDTQYF	TGCGCCAGCAGCCAGCAGGAGCTAGCGGGCCAATCTTACACAGATACGCAGTATTTT
TRBV9	TRBD1	.	TRBJ2-3	CASSPHPGGAGTDTQYF	TGTGCCAGCAGCCCCCACCCAGGGGGCGCTGGGACAGATACGCAGTATTTT
TRBV28	.	once	TRBJ2-7	CASSWKGYEQYF	TGTGCCAGCAGTTGGAAGGGCTACGAGCAGTACTTC